This record looks at one TCR beta chain sequence and its context. Antigen specificity is unknown. The nonmyeloablative bone marrow transplants came from related graft donors, with transient mixed chimerism. CD4+CD25+CD127- Tregs, CD4+CD25- non-Tregs, CD4 and CD8 cells were sorted. The record originates from a study of Tregs in tolerant kidney transplant recipients. Notes on the study in general: The most relevant donor-specific Treg TCRbeta repertoire apparently came from expansion with activated donor B cells. This study did not directly address biological reproducibility.

Generated by immunoSEQ multiplex PCR, the TCRdb table keeps only in-frame clones and is missing some. The sample contains 45,000 to 55,000 clones, 90% to 95% of which appear only once. Sequenced material: CD8+ T cells from blood (PBMCs), taken 24 months after the transplant. The sequence came from a human patient who received a combined kidney and bone marrow transplant. The graft donor may be the source of some T cells.

The CDR3 region is CASSPQTDSSYEQYF. Written as DNA, the CDR3 is TGTGCCAGCAGCCCACAGACGGATAGCTCCTACGAGCAGTACTTC. The chain couples TRBV7-8 to TRBJ2-7; D ambiguous. This CDR3 spans 15 amino acids. V was pared by 5 bases and J by 0 bases, with 14 bases between. Germline V gives CDR1 SGHVS, CDR2 FQNEAQ.